Following are 13 T cell receptor beta chains from one sample sequenced in a study of CD8 T cells in ankylosing spondylitis (dated by TCRdb to 2015 to 2018). Library preparation employed 5' RACE. The sample was run on an Illumina HiSeq 2500. Through fastp at Q25 and MiXCR, TCRdb rebuilt clones from the public reads, retaining in-frame beta chains. Rows are unified per CDR3 protein, each entry keeping the most common DNA and genes. This sample comprises a few hundred thousand distinct CDR3 sequences, roughly 13% of them detected only once. Under 7.5% of the sample is held by the ten biggest clonotypes. General findings and caveats noted by the study authors: A TCR beta motif of eight highly homologous amino acid variants appeared characteristic of blood from ankylosing spondylitis patients.

Their antigen targets remain unknown. The sequencing input was blood, either unsorted or a sorted T cell fraction (not recorded which). The receptor source for this set is a male donor with ankylosing spondylitis.

The V call is TRBV19, the J call TRBJ2-7; D may be TRBD2 (5 bases). CDR1 and CDR2 (germline): LNHDA, SQIVND (reference sequence). The germline V and J ends were trimmed by 5 bases and 0 bases, with 11 bases remaining between them. This CDR3 spans 14 amino acids. The CDR3 is CASSLQSGSYEQYV. DNA for the CDR3: TGTGCCAGTAGTTTACAGAGCGGCTCCTACGAGCAGTACGTC.

The J gene is TRBJ2-7, the V gene TRBV12-3 or TRBV12-4, with 8 bases that match TRBD2. With V trimmed by 6 bases and J by 6 bases, 13 bases remained unmatched. This CDR3 has 15 residues. DNA of the CDR3: TGTGCCAGCAGCCCGCTAGCGGGCGGAGTAAGCGAGCAGTACTTC. Translating gives CASSPLAGGVSEQYF.

The chain links TRBV30 to TRBJ2-7; D may match TRBD1 or TRBD2 (5 bases each). The germline V gene has CDR1 GTSNPN and CDR2 SVGIG (reference sequence). CDR3 length: 13 amino acids. Deletions cut 2 bases from V and 2 bases from J, with 10 bases between. CDR3 protein: CAWSSGAPYEQYF. The CDR3 DNA reads as TGTGCCTGGAGTTCCGGGGCCCCCTACGAGCAGTACTTC.

This clonotype was recorded a few times. The CDR3 DNA sequence: TGTGCCAGCAGCTTAGCCCCACCAGGGGGAGAGTGGATTAACTATGGCTACACCTTC. Translation: CASSLAPPGGEWINYGYTF. The genes are TRBV7-2 and TRBJ1-2, with 7 bases aligning to TRBD1. V trimming: 0 bases; J trimming: 1 base; junction bases outside the gene matches: 14. Germline V gene sequence: CDR1 SGHTA, CDR2 FQGNSA. CDR3 size: 19 residues.

The chain links TRBV20-1 to TRBJ2-5; D not certain. The CDR3 totals 14 residues. CDR1 DFQATT and CDR2 SNEGSKA come from the germline V gene (reference sequence). This chain's CDR3 is CSPVRAPLQETQYF. CDR3 in DNA: TGCTCCCCCGTTCGGGCTCCGTTGCAAGAGACCCAGTACTTC.

This clonotype was seen only a few times. V and J are TRBV9 and TRBJ2-3; D is unclear. The germline V and J ends were trimmed by 0 bases and 5 bases, with 10 bases remaining between them. CDR3 size: 14 residues. CDR1 is SGDLS, CDR2 YYNGEE, per germline. The CDR3 DNA follows: TGTGCCAGCAGCGTAGCCTCCGGCGAAGATACGCAGTATTTT. This encodes CASSVASGEDTQYF.

The chain joins TRBV28 to TRBJ2-4, with 11 bases lining up with TRBD2. Germline V gives CDR1 MDHEN, CDR2 SYDVKM. CDR3 size: 14 residues. The V segment lost 8 bases and the J segment 9 bases; nucleotides outside the gene matches: 9. The CDR3 here is CASSRSGRAGIQYF. CDR3 in DNA: TGTGCCAGCTCCCGTAGCGGGAGGGCGGGCATTCAGTACTTC.

This clonotype was seen only a few times. This rearrangement joins TRBV6-5 to TRBJ2-7, with D possibly being TRBD1 (6 bases). The CDR3 has 16 amino acids. The germline V gene encodes CDR1 MNHEY and CDR2 SVGAGI. Trimming removed 2 bases at V and 0 bases at J, with 14 bases between. CDR3 DNA: TGTGCCAGCAGTTACCTAGGACAGTCTAGCTCCTACGAGCAGTACTTC. Translated: CASSYLGQSSSYEQYF.

The V gene is TRBV7-9, the J gene TRBJ1-5, with unresolved D. Germline CDR1 reads SEHNR; CDR2 reads FQNEAQ (reference sequence). This CDR3 contains 15 residues. V lost 1 base and J lost 7, with 14 bases in between. CDR3 in DNA: TGTGCCAGCAGCTTAGGGGAATCGGGCCGCCAGCCCCAGCATTTT. Translated, it gives CASSLGESGRQPQHF. The full variable domain, with the rest looked up from reference TRBV7-9 and TRBJ1-5, is DTGVSQNPRHKITKRGQNVTFRCDPISEHNRLYWYRQTLGQGPEFLTYFQNEAQLEKSRLLSDRFSAERPKGSFSTLEIQRTEQGDSAMYLCASSLGESGRQPQHFGDGTRLSIL.

This clonotype was recorded a few times. The chain uses TRBV5-6 and TRBJ2-1, with D possibly TRBD2 on 6 matching bases. CDR3 length: 15 amino acids. Trimming took off 4 bases at V and 2 bases at J, with 13 bases between the two ends. The V gene's germline CDR1 is SGHDT and CDR2 YYEEEE. CDR3 residues: CASSRAGLPYNEQFF. For the CDR3, the DNA is TGTGCCAGCAGCCGGGCCGGACTACCCTACAATGAGCAGTTCTTC. The full variable domain, its missing parts supplied by reference TRBV5-6 and TRBJ2-1, is DAGVTQSPTHLIKTRGQQVTLRCSPKSGHDTVSWYQQALGQGPQFIFQYYEEEERQRGNFPDRFSGHQFPNYSSELNVNALLLGDSALYLCASSRAGLPYNEQFFGPGTRLTVL.

This chain joins TRBV20-1 and TRBJ2-1; perhaps TRBD2 as D (7 bases). V lost 6 bases, J lost 1 base, and 19 bases lay in between. Germline V gene data show CDR1 as DFQATT and CDR2 as SNEGSKA (reference sequence). The CDR3 totals 16 residues. In nucleotides, the CDR3 is TGCAGTGCCCAAGGGGGGGCGGCTTTGTCCTACAATGAGCAGTTCTTC. Its translation: CSAQGGAALSYNEQFF.

This chain links TRBV5-5 with TRBJ2-3; no clear D gene. Trimming removed 0 bases at V and 2 bases at J, with 7 bases between. The CDR3 covers 14 residues. From germline, CDR1 is SGHKS and CDR2 YYEKEE (reference sequence). The CDR3 DNA sequence: TGTGCCAGCAGCTTGGAAACCCCCACAGATACGCAGTATTTT. This codes for CASSLETPTDTQYF.

The chain links TRBV6-1 to TRBJ2-7; 12 bases line up with TRBD2. There are 15 residues in the CDR3. Germline CDR1 reads MNHNS; CDR2 reads SASEGT. The V segment lost 6 bases and the J segment 5 bases; nucleotides outside the gene matches: 8. CDR3 sequence: CASRTSGSVIHEQYF. CDR3 DNA sequence: TGTGCCAGCAGGACTAGCGGGAGTGTTATCCACGAGCAGTACTTC.